A selection of T cell receptor beta chains follows, all from one sample in a study of blood T cell repertoires in COVID-19. Method: immunoSEQ multiplex PCR; TCRdb's copy keeps in-frame clones and lacks some. Of more than 85,000 clones listed, more than 60% are singletons. Input material: peripheral blood. These receptors were collected from a man in his 70s with acute or convalescent COVID-19. Both conserved end residues are part of each CDR3. Fields, in order: J gene, D gene, clone size, CDR3 length, V gene, CDR3 protein, CDR3 DNA. D genes are given only for firm matches. Clone size is shown for a subset of rows, as once, few, many or a class of expanded clone.

j_call: TRBJ2-5
d_call: -
clone_size: -
cdr3_length: 15
v_call: TRBV23-1
cdr3_aa: CASPRGGRSQETQYF
cdr3_nt: TGCGCCAGCCCTAGGGGGGGAAGGAGTCAAGAGACCCAGTACTTC

j_call: TRBJ2-1
d_call: TRBD1
clone_size: -
cdr3_length: 13
v_call: TRBV5-1
cdr3_aa: CASSLTGGFEQFF
cdr3_nt: TGCGCCAGCAGCTTGACAGGGGGCTTTGAGCAGTTCTTC

j_call: TRBJ1-2
d_call: TRBD1
clone_size: -
cdr3_length: 16
v_call: TRBV2
cdr3_aa: CATEPGQGTAVYGYTF
cdr3_nt: TGTGCCACCGAACCGGGACAGGGGACCGCAGTCTATGGCTACACCTTC

j_call: TRBJ1-1
d_call: TRBD1
clone_size: few
cdr3_length: 15
v_call: TRBV11-2
cdr3_aa: CASSLEPSGTGKAFF
cdr3_nt: TGTGCCAGCAGCTTAGAACCCTCCGGGACAGGGAAAGCTTTCTTT

j_call: TRBJ2-4
d_call: -
clone_size: -
cdr3_length: 13
v_call: TRBV5-1
cdr3_aa: CASSPEAKNIQYF
cdr3_nt: TGCGCCAGCAGCCCCGAGGCCAAAAACATTCAGTACTTC

j_call: TRBJ1-6
d_call: TRBD1
clone_size: -
cdr3_length: 16
v_call: TRBV30
cdr3_aa: CAWRSAGQGYNSPLHF
cdr3_nt: TGTGCCTGGAGATCCGCAGGACAGGGTTATAATTCACCCCTCCACTTT

j_call: TRBJ2-3
d_call: TRBD2
clone_size: once
cdr3_length: 16
v_call: TRBV30
cdr3_aa: CAWSVGLAGGSDTQYF
cdr3_nt: TGTGCCTGGAGTGTCGGGCTAGCGGGAGGGTCGGATACGCAGTATTTT

j_call: TRBJ2-6
d_call: -
clone_size: -
cdr3_length: 15
v_call: TRBV28
cdr3_aa: CASTPSGYGANVLTF
cdr3_nt: TGTGCCAGCACCCCGTCAGGGTACGGGGCCAACGTCCTGACTTTC

j_call: TRBJ1-2
d_call: TRBD1
clone_size: -
cdr3_length: 15
v_call: TRBV2
cdr3_aa: CALEPGQDLGYGYTF
cdr3_nt: TGTGCCCTCGAGCCGGGACAGGACCTTGGGTATGGCTACACCTTC

j_call: TRBJ1-1
d_call: -
clone_size: -
cdr3_length: 13
v_call: TRBV28
cdr3_aa: CASSLQSNTEAFF
cdr3_nt: TGTGCCAGCAGTTTACAGTCGAACACTGAAGCTTTCTTT

j_call: TRBJ1-1
d_call: -
clone_size: -
cdr3_length: 15
v_call: TRBV10-2
cdr3_aa: CASSDNRVMNTEAFF
cdr3_nt: TGCGCCAGCAGTGACAACAGGGTAATGAACACTGAAGCTTTCTTT

j_call: TRBJ2-7
d_call: TRBD1
clone_size: -
cdr3_length: 16
v_call: TRBV4-1
cdr3_aa: CASSQDLLRDRGEQYF
cdr3_nt: TGCGCCAGCAGCCAAGACCTTCTCCGGGACAGGGGCGAGCAGTACTTC

j_call: TRBJ1-5
d_call: -
clone_size: -
cdr3_length: 15
v_call: TRBV6-5
cdr3_aa: CASSGGGISNQPQHF
cdr3_nt: TGTGCCAGCAGCGGGGGGGGAATTAGCAATCAGCCCCAGCATTTT

j_call: TRBJ2-7
d_call: -
clone_size: -
cdr3_length: 15
v_call: TRBV27
cdr3_aa: CASSLYQGLSYEQYF
cdr3_nt: TGTGCCAGCAGTTTATACCAGGGTCTTTCCTACGAGCAGTACTTC

j_call: TRBJ2-3
d_call: TRBD1
clone_size: -
cdr3_length: 15
v_call: TRBV11-3
cdr3_aa: CASSVQGAGTDTQYF
cdr3_nt: TGTGCCAGCAGCGTACAGGGGGCGGGCACAGATACGCAGTATTTT

j_call: TRBJ2-7
d_call: -
clone_size: -
cdr3_length: 13
v_call: TRBV9
cdr3_aa: CASSYGQEGEQYF
cdr3_nt: TGTGCCAGCAGCTACGGACAGGAGGGTGAGCAGTACTTC